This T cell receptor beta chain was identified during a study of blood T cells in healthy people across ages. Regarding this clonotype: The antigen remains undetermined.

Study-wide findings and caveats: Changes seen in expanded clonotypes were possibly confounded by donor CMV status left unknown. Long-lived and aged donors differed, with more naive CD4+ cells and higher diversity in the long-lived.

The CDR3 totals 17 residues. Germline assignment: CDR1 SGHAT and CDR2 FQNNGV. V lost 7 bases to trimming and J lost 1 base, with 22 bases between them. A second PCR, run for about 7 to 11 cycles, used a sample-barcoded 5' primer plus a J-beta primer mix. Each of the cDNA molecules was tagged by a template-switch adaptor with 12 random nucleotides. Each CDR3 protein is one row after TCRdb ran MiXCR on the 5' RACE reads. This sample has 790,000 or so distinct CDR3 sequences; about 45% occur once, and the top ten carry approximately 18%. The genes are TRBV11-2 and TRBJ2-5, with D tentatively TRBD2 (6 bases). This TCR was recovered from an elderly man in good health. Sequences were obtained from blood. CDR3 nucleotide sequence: TGTGCCAGCACCTTCCGCGCAGGGCGGGAACTCCAAGAGACCCAGTACTTC. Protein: CASTFRAGRELQETQYF.